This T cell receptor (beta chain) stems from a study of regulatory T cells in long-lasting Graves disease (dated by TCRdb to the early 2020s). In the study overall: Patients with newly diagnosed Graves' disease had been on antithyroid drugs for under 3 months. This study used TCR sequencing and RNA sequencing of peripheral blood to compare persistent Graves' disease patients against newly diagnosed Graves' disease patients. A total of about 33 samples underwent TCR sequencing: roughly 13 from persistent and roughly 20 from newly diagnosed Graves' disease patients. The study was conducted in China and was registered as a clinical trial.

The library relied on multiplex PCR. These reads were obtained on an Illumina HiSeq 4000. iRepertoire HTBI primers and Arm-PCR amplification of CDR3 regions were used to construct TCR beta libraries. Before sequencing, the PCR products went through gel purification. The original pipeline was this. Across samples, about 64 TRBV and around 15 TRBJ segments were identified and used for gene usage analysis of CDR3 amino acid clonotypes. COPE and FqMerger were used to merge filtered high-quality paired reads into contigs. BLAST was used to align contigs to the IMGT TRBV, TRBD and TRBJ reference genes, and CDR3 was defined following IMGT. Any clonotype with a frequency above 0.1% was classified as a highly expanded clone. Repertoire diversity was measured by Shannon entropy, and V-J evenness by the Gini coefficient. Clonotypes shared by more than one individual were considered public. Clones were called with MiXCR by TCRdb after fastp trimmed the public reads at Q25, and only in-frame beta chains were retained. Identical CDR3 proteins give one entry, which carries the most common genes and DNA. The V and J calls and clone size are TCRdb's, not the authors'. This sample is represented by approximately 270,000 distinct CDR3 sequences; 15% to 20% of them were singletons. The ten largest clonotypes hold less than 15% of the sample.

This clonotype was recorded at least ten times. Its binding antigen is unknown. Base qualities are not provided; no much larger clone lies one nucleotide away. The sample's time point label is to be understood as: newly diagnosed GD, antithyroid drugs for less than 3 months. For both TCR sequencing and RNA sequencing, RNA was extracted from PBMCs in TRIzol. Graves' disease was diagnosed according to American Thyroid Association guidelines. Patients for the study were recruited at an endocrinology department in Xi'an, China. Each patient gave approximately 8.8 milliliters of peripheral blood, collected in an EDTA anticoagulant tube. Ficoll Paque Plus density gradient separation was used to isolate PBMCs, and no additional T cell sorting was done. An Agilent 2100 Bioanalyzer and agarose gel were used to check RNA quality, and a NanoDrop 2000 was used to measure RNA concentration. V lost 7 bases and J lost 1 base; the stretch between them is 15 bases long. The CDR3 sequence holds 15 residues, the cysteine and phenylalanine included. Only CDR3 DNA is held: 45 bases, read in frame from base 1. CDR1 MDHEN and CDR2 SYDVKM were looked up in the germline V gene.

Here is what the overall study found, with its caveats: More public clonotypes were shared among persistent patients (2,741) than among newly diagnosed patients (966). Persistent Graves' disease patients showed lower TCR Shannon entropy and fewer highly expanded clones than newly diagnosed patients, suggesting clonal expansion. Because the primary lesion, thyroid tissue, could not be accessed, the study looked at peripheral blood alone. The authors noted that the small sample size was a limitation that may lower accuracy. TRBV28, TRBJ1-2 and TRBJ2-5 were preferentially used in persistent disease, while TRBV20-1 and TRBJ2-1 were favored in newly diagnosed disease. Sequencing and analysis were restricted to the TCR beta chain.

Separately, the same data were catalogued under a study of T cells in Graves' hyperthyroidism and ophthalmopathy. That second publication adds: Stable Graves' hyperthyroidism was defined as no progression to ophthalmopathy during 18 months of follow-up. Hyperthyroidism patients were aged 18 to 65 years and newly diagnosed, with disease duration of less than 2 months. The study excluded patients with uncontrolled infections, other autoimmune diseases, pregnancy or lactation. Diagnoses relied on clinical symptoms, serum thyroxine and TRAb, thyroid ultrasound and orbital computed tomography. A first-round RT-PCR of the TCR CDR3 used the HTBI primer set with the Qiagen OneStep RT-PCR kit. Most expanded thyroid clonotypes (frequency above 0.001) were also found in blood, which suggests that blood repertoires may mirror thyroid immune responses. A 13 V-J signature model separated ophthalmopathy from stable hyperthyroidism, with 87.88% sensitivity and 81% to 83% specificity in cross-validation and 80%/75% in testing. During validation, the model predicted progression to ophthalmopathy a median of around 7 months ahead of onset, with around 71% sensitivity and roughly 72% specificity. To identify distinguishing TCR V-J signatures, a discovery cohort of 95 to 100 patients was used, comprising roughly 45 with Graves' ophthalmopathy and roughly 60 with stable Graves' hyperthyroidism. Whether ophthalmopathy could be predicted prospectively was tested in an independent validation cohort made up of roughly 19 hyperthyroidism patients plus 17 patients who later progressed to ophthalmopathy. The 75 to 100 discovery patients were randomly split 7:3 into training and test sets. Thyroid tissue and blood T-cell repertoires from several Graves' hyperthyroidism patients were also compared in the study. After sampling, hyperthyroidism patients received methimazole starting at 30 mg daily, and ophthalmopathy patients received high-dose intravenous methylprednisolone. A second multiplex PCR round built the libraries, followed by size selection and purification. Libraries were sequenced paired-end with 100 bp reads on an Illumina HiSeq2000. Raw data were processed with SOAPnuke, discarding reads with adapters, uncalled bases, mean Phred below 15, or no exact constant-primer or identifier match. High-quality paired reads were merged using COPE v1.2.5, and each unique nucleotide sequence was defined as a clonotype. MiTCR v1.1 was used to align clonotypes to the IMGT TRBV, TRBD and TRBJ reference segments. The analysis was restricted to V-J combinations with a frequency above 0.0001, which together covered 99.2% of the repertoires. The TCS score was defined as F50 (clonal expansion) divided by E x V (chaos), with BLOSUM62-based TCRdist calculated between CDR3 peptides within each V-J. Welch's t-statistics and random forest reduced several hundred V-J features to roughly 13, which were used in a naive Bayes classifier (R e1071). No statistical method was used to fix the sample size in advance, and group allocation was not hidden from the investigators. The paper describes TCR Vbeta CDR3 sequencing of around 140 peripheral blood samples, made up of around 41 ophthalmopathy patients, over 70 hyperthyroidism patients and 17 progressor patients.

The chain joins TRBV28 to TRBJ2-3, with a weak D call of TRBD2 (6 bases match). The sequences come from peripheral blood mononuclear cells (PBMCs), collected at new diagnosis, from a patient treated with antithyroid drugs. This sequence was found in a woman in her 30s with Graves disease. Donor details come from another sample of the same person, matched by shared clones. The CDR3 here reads CASMGSTGGTDTQYF. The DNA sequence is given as TGTGCCAGCATGGGATCGACGGGGGGCACAGATACGCAGTATTTT.